The rows below give T cell receptor beta chains drawn from one sample of a study of T-cell reconstitution after alpha-beta-depleted transplantation in children. From the PCR reads, TCRdb called clonotypes with MiXCR, one entry per CDR3 protein. The profile shows around 200,000 distinct CDR3 sequences, roughly 6.8% of them singletons. This specimen consisted of PBMCs from the stem cell graft donor, obtained from the stem cell graft. These receptors all come from a human donor who donated a stem cell graft to a child with Wiskott-Aldrich syndrome. CDR3s leave out the opening cysteine and the closing phenylalanine or tryptophan. Fields, in order: J gene, CDR3 length, clone size, V gene, CDR3 protein. Only part of the rows carry a size: once, few, many, or a class if the clone is expanded.

j_gene: TRBJ2-1
len: 12
abundance: many
v_gene: TRBV15
CDR3aa: ATSSTGISNEQF

j_gene: TRBJ1-1
len: 10
abundance: many
v_gene: TRBV6-6
CDR3aa: ASSTWDSQAF

j_gene: TRBJ2-7
len: 12
abundance: many
v_gene: TRBV7-9
CDR3aa: ASSHRDHSYEQY

j_gene: TRBJ2-1
len: 13
abundance: many
v_gene: TRBV7-8
CDR3aa: ASSLFVGDLDEQF

j_gene: TRBJ2-7
len: 14
abundance: few
v_gene: TRBV25-1
CDR3aa: ASWGLAGGRSYEQY

j_gene: TRBJ2-7
len: 12
abundance: few
v_gene: TRBV7-2
CDR3aa: ASSPRASGDEQY

j_gene: TRBJ2-1
len: 15
abundance: many
v_gene: TRBV12-3/TRBV12-4
CDR3aa: ASSRPGTSKGGNEQF

j_gene: TRBJ1-3
len: 14
abundance: many
v_gene: TRBV6-5
CDR3aa: ASSYSRQGVSNTIY

j_gene: TRBJ1-2
len: 14
abundance: few
v_gene: TRBV6-2/TRBV6-3
CDR3aa: ASSLAGFGSYYGYT

j_gene: TRBJ2-2
len: 15
abundance: NA
v_gene: TRBV7-2
CDR3aa: ASSTPVGHQGTGELF

j_gene: TRBJ1-5
len: 13
abundance: many
v_gene: TRBV7-2
CDR3aa: ASSTRTGHNQPQH

j_gene: TRBJ2-1
len: 14
abundance: many
v_gene: TRBV24-1
CDR3aa: ATSDPRVAGGNEQF

j_gene: TRBJ1-1
len: 12
abundance: many
v_gene: TRBV20-1
CDR3aa: SARDRLGQAEAF

j_gene: TRBJ2-4
len: 15
abundance: few
v_gene: TRBV11-2
CDR3aa: ASSPGGFAGDREGPY

j_gene: TRBJ1-1
len: 12
abundance: many
v_gene: TRBV5-1
CDR3aa: ASSEQTMNTEAF

j_gene: TRBJ1-2
len: 13
abundance: many
v_gene: TRBV24-1
CDR3aa: ATSDSTASFAGYT

j_gene: TRBJ2-1
len: 10
abundance: many
v_gene: TRBV29-1
CDR3aa: SVLLPALDAR

j_gene: TRBJ2-7
len: 12
abundance: many
v_gene: TRBV10-3
CDR3aa: AIRRAGGSYEQY

j_gene: TRBJ2-3
len: 12
abundance: many
v_gene: TRBV24-1
CDR3aa: APRVRSAPDTQY

j_gene: TRBJ2-1
len: 12
abundance: many
v_gene: TRBV12-3/TRBV12-4
CDR3aa: ASNLAGGPGEQF

j_gene: TRBJ1-1
len: 9
abundance: many
v_gene: TRBV6-4
CDR3aa: ASRHGNEAF

j_gene: TRBJ2-1
len: 12
abundance: many
v_gene: TRBV7-8
CDR3aa: ASSAQGPTNEQF

j_gene: TRBJ1-1
len: 15
abundance: NA
v_gene: TRBV18
CDR3aa: ASSALPPGQGNTEAF

j_gene: TRBJ1-2
len: 13
abundance: many
v_gene: TRBV7-2
CDR3aa: ASSFKGRSGNGYT

j_gene: TRBJ2-1
len: 15
abundance: many
v_gene: TRBV7-9
CDR3aa: ASSLVGTSGTYNEQF

j_gene: TRBJ1-5
len: 15
abundance: many
v_gene: TRBV28
CDR3aa: ASSTDRGRRGNQPQH

j_gene: TRBJ2-7
len: 13
abundance: many
v_gene: TRBV7-6
CDR3aa: ASSRQGASSYEQY

j_gene: TRBJ2-2
len: 14
abundance: many
v_gene: TRBV4-2
CDR3aa: ASSPPGLLNTGELF

j_gene: TRBJ2-7
len: 12
abundance: few
v_gene: TRBV20-1
CDR3aa: SARLAGAPHEQY

j_gene: TRBJ2-1
len: 12
abundance: many
v_gene: TRBV5-1
CDR3aa: ASSFSSGYNEQF

j_gene: TRBJ1-1
len: 12
abundance: few
v_gene: TRBV5-1
CDR3aa: ASSPGHWNTEAF

j_gene: TRBJ1-5
len: 14
abundance: many
v_gene: TRBV29-1
CDR3aa: SVAASGTGPNQPQH

j_gene: TRBJ2-1
len: 13
abundance: NA
v_gene: TRBV28
CDR3aa: ASSLSLAGVNEQF

j_gene: TRBJ1-1
len: 10
abundance: many
v_gene: TRBV20-1
CDR3aa: SARTSNTEAF

j_gene: TRBJ2-3
len: 14
abundance: many
v_gene: TRBV4-3
CDR3aa: ASSPLSQGITDTQY

j_gene: TRBJ2-3
len: 13
abundance: many
v_gene: TRBV10-3
CDR3aa: AISEREAGTDTQY

j_gene: TRBJ1-1
len: 12
abundance: many
v_gene: TRBV7-9
CDR3aa: ASTRDLMNTEAF

j_gene: TRBJ2-3
len: 10
abundance: NA
v_gene: TRBV5-6
CDR3aa: AMSLPLDTQY

j_gene: TRBJ2-5
len: 12
abundance: NA
v_gene: TRBV20-1
CDR3aa: SASRGSVEETQY

j_gene: TRBJ1-2
len: 13
abundance: many
v_gene: TRBV6-5
CDR3aa: ASSYPGQGAQGYT

j_gene: TRBJ1-1
len: 14
abundance: many
v_gene: TRBV5-1
CDR3aa: ASTSGQGVQLTEAF

j_gene: TRBJ2-6
len: 12
abundance: many
v_gene: TRBV27
CDR3aa: ARPRKPRANVLT

j_gene: TRBJ1-1
len: 13
abundance: many
v_gene: TRBV7-9
CDR3aa: ASSLDPGGVTEAF

j_gene: TRBJ1-6
len: 16
abundance: NA
v_gene: TRBV20-1
CDR3aa: SARDGVGGSSYNSPLH

j_gene: TRBJ2-1
len: 13
abundance: many
v_gene: TRBV3-1
CDR3aa: ASSHLPSPNNEQF

j_gene: TRBJ2-5
len: 16
abundance: few
v_gene: TRBV9
CDR3aa: ASSVGASVNSGRETQY

j_gene: TRBJ2-2
len: 14
abundance: few
v_gene: TRBV5-1
CDR3aa: ASSWMGQGVTGELF

j_gene: TRBJ2-5
len: 11
abundance: many
v_gene: TRBV7-6
CDR3aa: ASSLSGSETQY

j_gene: TRBJ2-1
len: 16
abundance: many
v_gene: TRBV6-5
CDR3aa: ASSYSAPARDPYNEQF

j_gene: TRBJ2-3
len: 10
abundance: many
v_gene: TRBV29-1
CDR3aa: SVGGGADTQY

j_gene: TRBJ1-1
len: 12
abundance: many
v_gene: TRBV20-1
CDR3aa: SAPRRTFLTEAF

j_gene: TRBJ2-1
len: 12
abundance: many
v_gene: TRBV29-1
CDR3aa: SSSSGRAYNEQF

j_gene: TRBJ2-3
len: 13
abundance: NA
v_gene: TRBV7-6
CDR3aa: ASSWAPTKTDTQY